The present entry profiles one TCR beta chain with its context. Its cognate antigen has yet to be identified. Since a much larger clone is just one base distant, this may be a read error. Including cysteine and phenylalanine, the CDR3 has 16 amino acids. Kept here is only the CDR3 DNA, which spans 48 bases and is read in frame from base 1. The germline V gene (reference sequence) provides CDR1 DFQATT and CDR2 SNEGSKA. The library relied on PCR. The instrument was an Illumina HiSeq 2500. To reduce PCR and sequencing biases, unique molecular identifiers were incorporated into the TCR beta cDNA libraries. Per 1 to 10 million input T cells, roughly 500,000 cDNA molecules were obtained, such that each molecule approximated one T cell. Patient libraries were prepared and sequenced with the same protocol used for the earlier healthy control dataset. Samples belonging to the same batch were prepared together, multiplexed and sequenced on a shared HiSeq lane. Under the source paper's analysis protocol: Raw barcoded reads were processed with MIGEC, discarding single-read molecular identifier groups before consensus assembly and CDR3 extraction. Clonotype tables were post-analysed with VDJtools, and diversity was normalized by down-sampling all datasets to the smallest sample size. To correct batch-related cross-sample contamination, repertoire overlap clustering matched CDR3 amino acid sequences but not nucleotide sequences. TCRdb handled the public reads itself, with Q25 trimming in fastp and clone calling in MiXCR, and kept productive beta chains. Records with the same CDR3 protein are collapsed into one entry carrying the most frequent genes and DNA. In this record, the V and J calls reflect TCRdb's handling and not the investigators' own analysis. Recorded for this sample are 250,000 to 300,000 distinct CDR3 sequences; less than 40% of them occurred a single time. The ten largest clones capture approximately 4.6% of the sample.

To demonstrate the VDJtools post-analysis software, TCR beta repertoires were profiled from the peripheral blood of about 13 young patients with multiple sclerosis. Multiple sclerosis patients were children and adolescents aged roughly 6 to 17 years. The sample comes from a study of post-analysis software for immune sequencing data (dated by TCRdb to about 2015). Context from the whole study: Recorded disease courses included relapsing-remitting, secondary progressive and progressive-relapsing multiple sclerosis, with some patients lacking subtype annotation. Patient repertoires were compared against about a dozen previously published healthy control repertoires from donors aged roughly 6 to 26 years. A subset of samples was prepared in parallel using single-end sample barcoding, then pooled and co-amplified after Illumina adapter ligation. Broad study findings and their caveats: Patients showed significantly higher frequencies than controls for several TRBV segments, among them TRBV5-6, TRBV5-1 and TRBV20-1. Direct clustering with F measure showed strong co-clustering of samples prepared in the same batch, prompting a batch-effect correction. The control group was slightly older than the multiple sclerosis patient group. Significantly lower normalized Chao1 diversity was found in multiple sclerosis patients than in controls, suggesting substantial peripheral T-cell clonal expansion.

The source material was blood. This TCR was recovered from a girl aged 10-17 years with multiple sclerosis. The chain employs TRBV20-1 and TRBJ2-1, with 9 middle bases fitting TRBD2. TRBJ2-7 matches the DNA end more closely, so the J call is doubtful. The DNA reads as follows: TGCAGTGCTAGAGGGAAACTAGCGGGCACTAACAATGAGCAGTACTTC. This yields the protein CSARGKLAGTNNEQYF.